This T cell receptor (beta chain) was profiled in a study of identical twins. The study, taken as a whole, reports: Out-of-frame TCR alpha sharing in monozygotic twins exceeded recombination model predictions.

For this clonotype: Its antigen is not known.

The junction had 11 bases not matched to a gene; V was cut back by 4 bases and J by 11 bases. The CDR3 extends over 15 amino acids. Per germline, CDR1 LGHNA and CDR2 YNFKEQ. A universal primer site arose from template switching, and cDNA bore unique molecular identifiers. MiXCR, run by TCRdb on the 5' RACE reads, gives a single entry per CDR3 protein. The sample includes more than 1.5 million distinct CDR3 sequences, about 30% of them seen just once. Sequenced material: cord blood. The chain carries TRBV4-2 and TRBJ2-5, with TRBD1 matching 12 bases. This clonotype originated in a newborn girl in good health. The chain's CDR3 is CASSREGTGGYGQYF. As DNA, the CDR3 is TGTGCCAGCAGCCGGGAAGGGACAGGGGGCTACGGGCAGTACTTC.